This record covers a single TCR beta chain. The antigen is unknown. Trimming removed 6 bases from V and 0 bases from J, with 15 bases in between. This CDR3 has 16 residues. Germline V gene sequence: CDR1 MGHDK, CDR2 SYGVNS. This entry is derived from a study of T-cell memory formation after mild COVID-19. Whole-study context: TCR clusters were mostly confined to one donor each.

Each CDR3 protein gets one entry after TCRdb re-called the 5' RACE reads with MiXCR. The sample shows under 650,000 distinct CDR3 sequences, about 20% of them seen only once. Findings of the study overall: Prior to infection, memory already included some responding clones, suggesting cross-reactive memory joined. Contracting CD4+ clones were located mainly in CM and EM, and CD8+ clones in EMRA. Contracting clones from day 15 to 85 showed balanced CD4/CD8; later expanders favored CD4+.

This TCR was recovered from an adult woman who had mild COVID-19 (a few samples of this study predate the infection). Cell type and time point are not known. V usage is TRBV25-1 and J usage is TRBJ1-5, with D unclear. Sequencing was carried out using PBMCs or a T cell subset sorted from them (not recorded which). Here the CDR3 reads CASSPAEEYSNQPQHF. The DNA of the CDR3 is TGTGCCAGCAGCCCCGCAGAGGAATATAGCAATCAGCCCCAGCATTTT.